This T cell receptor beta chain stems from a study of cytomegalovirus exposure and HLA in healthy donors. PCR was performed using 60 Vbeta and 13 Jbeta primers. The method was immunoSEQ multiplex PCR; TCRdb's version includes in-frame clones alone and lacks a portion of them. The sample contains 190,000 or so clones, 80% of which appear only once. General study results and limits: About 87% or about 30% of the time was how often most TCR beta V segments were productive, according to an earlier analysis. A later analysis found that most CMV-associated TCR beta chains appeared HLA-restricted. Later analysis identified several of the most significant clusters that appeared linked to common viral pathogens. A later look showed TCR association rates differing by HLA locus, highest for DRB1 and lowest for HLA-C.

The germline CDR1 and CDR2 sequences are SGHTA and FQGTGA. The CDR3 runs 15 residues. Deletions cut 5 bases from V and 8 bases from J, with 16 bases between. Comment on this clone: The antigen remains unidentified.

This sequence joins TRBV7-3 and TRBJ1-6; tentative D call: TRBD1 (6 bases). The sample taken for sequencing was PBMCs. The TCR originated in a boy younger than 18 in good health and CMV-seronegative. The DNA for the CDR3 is TGTGCCAGCAGCAGCGCACAGGGTGGCGATTCACCCCTCCACTTT. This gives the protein CASSSAQGGDSPLHF.